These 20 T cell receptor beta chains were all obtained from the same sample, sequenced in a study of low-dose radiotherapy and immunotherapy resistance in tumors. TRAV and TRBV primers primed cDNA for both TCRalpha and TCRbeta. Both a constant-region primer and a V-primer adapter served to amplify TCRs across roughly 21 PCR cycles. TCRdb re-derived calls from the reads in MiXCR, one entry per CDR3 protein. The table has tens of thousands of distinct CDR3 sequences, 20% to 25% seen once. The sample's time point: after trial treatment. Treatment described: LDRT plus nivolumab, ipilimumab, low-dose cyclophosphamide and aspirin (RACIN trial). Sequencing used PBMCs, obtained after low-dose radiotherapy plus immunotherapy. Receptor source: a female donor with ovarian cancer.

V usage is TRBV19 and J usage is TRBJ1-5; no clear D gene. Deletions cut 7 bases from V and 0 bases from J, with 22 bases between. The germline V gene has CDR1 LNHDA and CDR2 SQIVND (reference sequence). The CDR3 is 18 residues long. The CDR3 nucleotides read TGTGCCAGTACCCAGCCCCTGGGCAGCACATATAGCAATCAGCCCCAGCATTTT. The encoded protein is CASTQPLGSTYSNQPQHF. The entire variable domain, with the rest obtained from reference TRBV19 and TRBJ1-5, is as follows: DGGITQSPKYLFRKEGQNVTLSCEQNLNHDAMYWYRQDPGQGLRLIYYSQIVNDFQKGDIAEGYSVSREKKESFPLTVTSAQKNPTAFYLCASTQPLGSTYSNQPQHFGDGTRLSIL.

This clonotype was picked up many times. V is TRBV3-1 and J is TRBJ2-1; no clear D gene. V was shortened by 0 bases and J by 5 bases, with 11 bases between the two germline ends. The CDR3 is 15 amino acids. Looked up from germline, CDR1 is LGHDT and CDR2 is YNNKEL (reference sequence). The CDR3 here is CASSQDAARHNEQFF. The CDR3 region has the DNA TGTGCCAGCAGCCAAGATGCAGCTAGGCACAATGAGCAGTTCTTC.

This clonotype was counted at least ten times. The CDR3 DNA sequence: TGCAGTGCCTACGACGGTGGGAATAGCAATCAGCCCCAGCATTTT. Translated, it gives CSAYDGGNSNQPQHF. The chain uses TRBV20-1 and TRBJ1-5, with D unclear. V lost 6 bases and J lost 0, with 15 bases in between. The CDR3 sequence is 15 residues long. Germline V gene lookup returns CDR1 DFQATT and CDR2 SNEGSKA (reference sequence).

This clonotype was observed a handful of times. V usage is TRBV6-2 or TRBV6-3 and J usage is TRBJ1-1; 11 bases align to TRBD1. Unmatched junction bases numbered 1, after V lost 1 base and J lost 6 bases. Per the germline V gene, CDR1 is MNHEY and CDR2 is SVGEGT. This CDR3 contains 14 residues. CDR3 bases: TGTGCCAGCAGTTACTTGGGACAGGGGGCTGAAGCTTTCTTT. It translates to CASSYLGQGAEAFF.

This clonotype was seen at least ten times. The CDR3 region is CASSAGLAGGISDTQYF. CDR3 DNA sequence: TGTGCCAGCAGTGCGGGACTAGCGGGGGGCATCTCAGATACGCAGTATTTT. The rearrangement uses TRBV6-2 or TRBV6-3 and TRBJ2-3, with 15 bases matching TRBD2. The CDR3 runs to 17 residues. Germline loops: CDR1 MNHEY, CDR2 SVGEGT. The J segment lost 4 bases and the V segment lost 5 bases, leaving 7 bases of the junction unmatched.

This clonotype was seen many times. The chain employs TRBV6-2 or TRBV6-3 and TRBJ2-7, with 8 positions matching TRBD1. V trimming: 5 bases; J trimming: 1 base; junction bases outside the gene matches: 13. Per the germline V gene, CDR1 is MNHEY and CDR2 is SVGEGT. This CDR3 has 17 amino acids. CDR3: CASSELLRQGPSYEQYF. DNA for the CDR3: TGTGCCAGCAGTGAACTCCTACGACAGGGGCCATCCTACGAGCAGTACTTC.

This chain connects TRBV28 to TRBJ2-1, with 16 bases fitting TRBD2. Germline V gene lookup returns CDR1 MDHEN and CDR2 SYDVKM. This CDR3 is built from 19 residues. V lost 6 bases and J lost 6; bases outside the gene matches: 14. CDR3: CASRHPGTSGRALINEQFF. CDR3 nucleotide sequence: TGTGCCAGCAGACACCCCGGGACTAGCGGGAGGGCCCTCATCAATGAGCAGTTCTTC. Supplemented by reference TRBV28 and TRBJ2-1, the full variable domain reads DVKVTQSSRYLVKRTGEKVFLECVQDMDHENMFWYRQDPGLGLRLIYFSYDVKMKEKGDIPEGYSVSREKKERFSLILESASTNQTSMYLCASRHPGTSGRALINEQFFGPGTRLTVL.

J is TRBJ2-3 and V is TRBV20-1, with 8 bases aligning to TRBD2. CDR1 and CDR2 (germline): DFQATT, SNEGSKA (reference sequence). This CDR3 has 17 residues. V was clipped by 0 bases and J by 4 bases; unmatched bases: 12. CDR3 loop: CSARDAVSGSFSDTQYF. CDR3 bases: TGCAGTGCTAGAGACGCCGTAAGCGGGAGTTTTTCAGATACGCAGTATTTT.

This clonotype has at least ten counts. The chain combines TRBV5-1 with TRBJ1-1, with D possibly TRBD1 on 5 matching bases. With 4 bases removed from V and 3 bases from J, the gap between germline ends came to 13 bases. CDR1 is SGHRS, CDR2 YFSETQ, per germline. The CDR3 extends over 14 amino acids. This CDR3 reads CASSRRGVHTEAFF. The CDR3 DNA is TGCGCCAGCAGCCGGAGAGGGGTGCACACTGAAGCTTTCTTT.

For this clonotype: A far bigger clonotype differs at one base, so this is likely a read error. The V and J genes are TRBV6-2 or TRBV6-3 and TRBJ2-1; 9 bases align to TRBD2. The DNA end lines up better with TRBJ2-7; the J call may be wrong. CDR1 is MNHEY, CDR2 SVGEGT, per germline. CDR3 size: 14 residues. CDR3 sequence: CVSSTREGRHEQYF. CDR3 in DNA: TGTGTCAGCAGTACGCGGGAGGGCCGGCACGAGCAGTACTTC.

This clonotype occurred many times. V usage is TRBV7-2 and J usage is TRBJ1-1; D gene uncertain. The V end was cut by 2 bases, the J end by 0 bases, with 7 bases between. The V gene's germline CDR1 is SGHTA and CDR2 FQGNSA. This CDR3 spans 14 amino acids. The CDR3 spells CASSLIAVNTEAFF. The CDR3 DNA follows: TGTGCCAGCAGCTTAATAGCGGTGAACACTGAAGCTTTCTTT.

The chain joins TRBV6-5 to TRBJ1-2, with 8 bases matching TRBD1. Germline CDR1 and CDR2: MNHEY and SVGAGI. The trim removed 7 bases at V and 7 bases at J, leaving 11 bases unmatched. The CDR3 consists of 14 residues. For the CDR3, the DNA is TGTGCCAGCAAAAAGGACAGGGTGGGGTCTGGCTACACCTTC. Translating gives CASKKDRVGSGYTF.

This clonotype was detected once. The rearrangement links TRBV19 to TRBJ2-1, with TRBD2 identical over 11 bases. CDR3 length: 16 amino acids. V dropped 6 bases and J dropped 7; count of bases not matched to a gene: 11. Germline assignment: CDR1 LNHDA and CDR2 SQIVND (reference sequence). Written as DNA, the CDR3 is TGTGCCAGTAGGACTAGCGGGAATAGGTTGGATAATGAGCAGTTCTTC. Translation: CASRTSGNRLDNEQFF.

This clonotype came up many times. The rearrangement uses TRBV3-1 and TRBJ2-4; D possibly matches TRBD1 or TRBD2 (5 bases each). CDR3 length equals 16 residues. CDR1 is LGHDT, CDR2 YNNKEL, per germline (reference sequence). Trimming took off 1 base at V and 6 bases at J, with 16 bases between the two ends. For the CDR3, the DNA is TGTGCCAGCAGCCAAGGGGGGTTGAGTGAGGTAAACATTCAGTACTTC. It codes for CASSQGGLSEVNIQYF.

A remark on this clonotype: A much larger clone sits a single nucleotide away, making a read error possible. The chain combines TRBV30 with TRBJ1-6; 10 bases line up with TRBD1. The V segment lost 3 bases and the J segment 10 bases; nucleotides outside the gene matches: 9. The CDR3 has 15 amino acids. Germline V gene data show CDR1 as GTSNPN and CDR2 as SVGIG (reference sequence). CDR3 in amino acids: CAWRGRQGANSPLHF. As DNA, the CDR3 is TGTGCCTGGAGAGGCAGACAGGGGGCAAACTCACCCCTCCACTTT.

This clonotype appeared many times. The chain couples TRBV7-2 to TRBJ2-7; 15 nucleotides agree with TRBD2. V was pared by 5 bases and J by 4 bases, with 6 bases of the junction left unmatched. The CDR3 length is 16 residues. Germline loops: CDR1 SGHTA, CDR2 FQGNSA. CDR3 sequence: CASSPGGTSGGYEQYF. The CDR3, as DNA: TGTGCCAGCAGCCCTGGAGGGACTAGCGGGGGGTACGAGCAGTACTTC. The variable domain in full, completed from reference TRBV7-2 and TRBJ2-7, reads GAGVSQSPSNKVTEKGKDVELRCDPISGHTALYWYRQSLGQGLEFLIYFQGNSAPDKSGLPSDRFSAERTGGSVSTLTIQRTQQEDSAVYLCASSPGGTSGGYEQYFGPGTRLTVT.

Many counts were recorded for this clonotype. CDR3 region: CSVIAGVETDTQYF. CDR3 bases: TGCAGCGTTATAGCGGGGGTAGAAACAGATACGCAGTATTTT. The J gene is TRBJ2-3, the V gene TRBV29-1; 9 bases are a match to TRBD2. This CDR3 has 14 residues. J gave up 3 bases and V 5 bases, and 6 bases lay outside the gene matches. Looked up from germline, CDR1 is SQVTM and CDR2 is ANQGSEA.

CDR3 DNA: TGTGCCACCAGTCGAGGCGGGGGGCGTGAGCAGTTCTTC. This codes for CATSRGGGREQFF. The rearrangement joins TRBV24-1 to TRBJ2-1; the match to TRBD2 covers 8 bases. The V gene end was trimmed by 6 bases and the J gene end by 9 bases; junction bases not matched to a gene: 6. Germline assignment: CDR1 KGHDR and CDR2 SFDVKD. The CDR3 loop spans 13 amino acids.

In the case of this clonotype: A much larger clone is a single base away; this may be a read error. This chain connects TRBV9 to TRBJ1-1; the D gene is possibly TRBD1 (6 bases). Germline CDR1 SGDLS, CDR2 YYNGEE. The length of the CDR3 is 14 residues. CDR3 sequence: CAGSAKGENTEAFF. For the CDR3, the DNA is TGTGCCGGCAGCGCAAAGGGGGAGAACACTGAAGCTTTCTTT.

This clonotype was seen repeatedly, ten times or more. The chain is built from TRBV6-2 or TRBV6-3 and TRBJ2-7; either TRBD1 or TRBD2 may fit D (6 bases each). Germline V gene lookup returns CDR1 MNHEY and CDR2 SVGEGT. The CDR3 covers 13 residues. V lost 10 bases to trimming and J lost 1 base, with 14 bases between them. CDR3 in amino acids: CATTGADSYEQYF. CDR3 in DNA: TGTGCCACTACGGGGGCGGATTCCTACGAGCAGTACTTC.